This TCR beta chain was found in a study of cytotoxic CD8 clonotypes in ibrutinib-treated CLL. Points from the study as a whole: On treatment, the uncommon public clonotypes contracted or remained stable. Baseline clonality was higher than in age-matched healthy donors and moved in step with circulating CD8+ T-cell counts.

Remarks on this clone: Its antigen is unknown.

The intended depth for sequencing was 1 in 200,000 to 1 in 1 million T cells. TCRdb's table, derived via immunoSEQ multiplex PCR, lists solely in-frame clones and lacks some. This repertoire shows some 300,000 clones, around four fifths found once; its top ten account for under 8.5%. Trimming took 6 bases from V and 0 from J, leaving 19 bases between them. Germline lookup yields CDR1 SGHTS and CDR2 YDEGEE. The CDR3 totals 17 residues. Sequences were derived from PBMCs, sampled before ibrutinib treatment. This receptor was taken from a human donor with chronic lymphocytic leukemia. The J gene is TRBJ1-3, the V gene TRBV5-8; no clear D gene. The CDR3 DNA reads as TGTGCCAGCACCCTGGCCGGACGGTGGGGCTCTGGAAACACCATATATTTT. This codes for CASTLAGRWGSGNTIYF.